This is a list of T cell receptor beta chains from one sample in a study of blood T cells in healthy people across ages. Each CDR3 protein gets one entry after TCRdb re-called the 5' RACE reads with MiXCR. Counted here are over 1,500,000 distinct CDR3 sequences, around half occurring once; the ten biggest clones make up over 2%. Specimen: blood. These receptors came from a woman aged 35 to 49 in good health. Both conserved end residues are part of each CDR3. The order of the fields is clone size, CDR3 length, J gene, V gene, D gene, CDR3 protein, CDR3 DNA. The D gene is left open where the match is weak. Size is stated for part of the rows, as once, few or many counts, or as a class when the clone is expanded.

>few|14|TRBJ2-3|TRBV4-2|.
CASSQEGGSDTQYF
TGTGCCAGCAGCCAAGAAGGAGGGTCAGATACGCAGTATTTT
>.|14|TRBJ1-2|TRBV7-2|.
CASGTDVHNYGYTF
TGTGCCAGCGGTACAGACGTACACAACTATGGCTACACCTTC
>few|13|TRBJ2-3|TRBV27|.
CASTPGGGGTQYF
TGTGCCAGCACTCCCGGCGGAGGTGGTACGCAGTATTTT
>.|13|TRBJ2-5|TRBV6-2/TRBV6-3|.
CASSYSNPETQYF
TGTGCCAGCAGTTACTCGAACCCAGAGACCCAGTACTTC
>few|15|TRBJ1-1|TRBV4-1|TRBD1
CASSPTGTGVTEAFF
TGCGCCAGCAGCCCCACCGGGACAGGGGTAACTGAAGCTTTCTTT
>.|13|TRBJ1-2|TRBV5-8|TRBD1
CASSATGGNGYTF
TGTGCCAGCAGCGCGACAGGGGGGAATGGCTACACCTTC
>.|13|TRBJ2-3|TRBV20-1|.
CSASQNWTDTQYF
TGCAGTGCTTCCCAGAATTGGACAGATACGCAGTATTTT
>.|17|TRBJ2-5|TRBV4-3|.
CASSQVGGSRRQETQYF
TGCGCCAGCAGCCAAGTGGGCGGCAGCCGACGCCAAGAGACCCAGTACTTC
>.|15|TRBJ2-3|TRBV7-2|.
CASSLVQGIPDTQYF
TGTGCCAGCAGCTTGGTGCAGGGGATCCCAGATACGCAGTATTTT
>.|15|TRBJ2-1|TRBV6-6|TRBD2
CASSRLAGSGETQFF
TGTGCCAGCAGTCGACTAGCGGGGTCAGGGGAGACCCAGTTCTTC
>.|17|TRBJ1-2|TRBV6-1|TRBD1
CASSPDRPWTGSVGYTF
TGTGCCAGCAGTCCCGACCGACCCTGGACAGGGTCTGTTGGCTACACCTTC
>.|15|TRBJ2-1|TRBV11-3|.
CASSSGSWGYNEQFF
TGTGCCAGCAGCTCAGGGTCATGGGGGTACAATGAGCAGTTCTTC
>.|16|TRBJ1-2|TRBV5-1|.
CASSTGIAGSNYGYTF
TGCGCCAGCAGCACTGGGATTGCAGGATCTAACTATGGCTACACCTTC
>few|12|TRBJ1-2|TRBV12-3/TRBV12-4|.
CASSITGYGYTF
TGTGCCAGCAGTATCACAGGGTACGGCTACACCTTC
>.|14|TRBJ1-2|TRBV6-1|.
CASSEGRDGYGYTF
TGTGCCAGCAGTGAAGGTCGGGACGGCTATGGCTACACCTTC
>.|15|TRBJ2-7|TRBV12-3/TRBV12-4|.
CASSFYGGSVYEQYF
TGTGCCAGCAGTTTTTACGGAGGTTCCGTCTACGAGCAGTACTTC
>.|14|TRBJ2-5|TRBV6-2/TRBV6-3|TRBD1
CASANTGGRETQYF
TGTGCCAGCGCCAATACAGGGGGCCGCGAGACCCAGTACTTC
>.|14|TRBJ2-4|TRBV20-1|.
CSARVNRAQNIQYF
TGCAGTGCTAGAGTCAACAGGGCCCAAAACATTCAGTACTTC
>few|13|TRBJ2-7|TRBV7-8|.
CASRSRAGYEQYF
TGTGCCAGCAGGTCCCGAGCTGGTTACGAGCAGTACTTC
>.|11|TRBJ2-7|TRBV7-2|TRBD1
CASSLEDRGYF
TGTGCCAGCAGCTTAGAGGACAGGGGGTACTTC
>.|17|TRBJ1-2|TRBV5-6|TRBD1
CASSPSYDRGDNYGYTF
TGTGCCAGCAGCCCTTCCTACGACAGGGGCGATAACTATGGCTACACCTTC
>many|16|TRBJ2-4|TRBV5-1|.
CASSSDHSLAKNIQYF
TGCGCCAGCAGCTCGGATCACAGCCTAGCCAAAAACATTCAGTACTTC
>many|16|TRBJ1-5|TRBV7-6|TRBD1
CASSSGTGGYPQPQHF
TGTGCCAGCAGCTCGGGGACAGGGGGCTATCCTCAGCCCCAGCATTTT
>.|17|TRBJ2-4|TRBV5-1|.
CASSLIPGERAKNIQYF
TGCGCCAGCAGCTTGATCCCAGGGGAGAGGGCCAAAAACATTCAGTACTTC
>once|13|TRBJ1-6|TRBV5-1|.
CASTEGLNSPLHF
TGCGCCAGTACGGAAGGACTCAATTCACCCCTCCACTTT
>.|12|TRBJ2-5|TRBV29-1|TRBD1
CSVGQGKETQYF
TGCAGCGTCGGACAGGGAAAAGAGACCCAGTACTTC
>.|12|TRBJ2-3|TRBV27|.
CASNKSGGTQYF
TGTGCCAGCAACAAATCAGGAGGTACGCAGTATTTT
>.|15|TRBJ1-2|TRBV10-3|TRBD1
CAISESGQQLYGYTF
TGTGCCATCAGTGAGTCGGGACAGCAATTGTATGGCTACACCTTC
>.|12|TRBJ2-1|TRBV5-1|.
CASSLTCNMQFF
TGCGCCAGCAGCTTGACATGTAACATGCAGTTCTTC
>.|14|TRBJ2-5|TRBV13|.
CASSLVQDRETQYF
TGTGCCAGCAGCTTGGTCCAGGATCGGGAGACCCAGTACTTC
>.|15|TRBJ2-7|TRBV11-2|.
CASSAPESSPYEQYF
TGTGCCAGCAGCGCGCCGGAATCTTCCCCCTACGAGCAGTACTTC
>.|13|TRBJ2-3|TRBV6-2/TRBV6-3|.
CASSYVNLDTQYF
TGTGCCAGCAGTTACGTAAATCTGGATACGCAGTATTTT
>.|16|TRBJ2-6|TRBV2|.
CASIPQRPSGANVLTF
TGTGCCAGCATTCCTCAGAGGCCATCTGGGGCCAACGTCCTGACTTTC
>.|15|TRBJ2-7|TRBV4-3|TRBD1
CASSPVTGSSYEQYF
TGCGCCAGCAGCCCGGTGACAGGGAGCTCCTACGAGCAGTACTTC